A selection of T cell receptor beta chains follows, all from one sample in a study of T cell responses to AZD1222 COVID-19 vaccine. Assay: immunoSEQ multiplex PCR; the TCRdb copy retains only in-frame clones and omits some. The data hold around 88,000 clones, with approximately 88% observed a single time. This specimen consisted of peripheral blood, obtained on day 0 of AZD1222 vaccination. These receptors were obtained from an adult in good health. Each CDR3 is given with its conserved first and last residue. Fields, in order: V gene, clone size, J gene, D gene, CDR3 DNA, CDR3 protein. A D gene is named only where the DNA matches it firmly. Expanded clones are given a class, and other clones once, few, many or no size at all.

V: TRBV6-5
size: once
J: TRBJ1-6
D: .
DNA: TGTGCCAGCAGTTACCAGGACGGTAATTCACCCCTCCACTTT
CDR3: CASSYQDGNSPLHF

V: TRBV11-2
size: .
J: TRBJ2-1
D: .
DNA: TGTGCCAGCAAGACTAACGGTCCCAATGAGCAGTTCTTC
CDR3: CASKTNGPNEQFF

V: TRBV27
size: .
J: TRBJ1-5
D: .
DNA: TGTGCCAGCAGTTTACAGGGTCGTAGCAATCAGCCCCAGCATTTT
CDR3: CASSLQGRSNQPQHF

V: TRBV28
size: once
J: TRBJ1-1
D: .
DNA: TGTGCCAGCAGTCCGAATCGGGGGGCTCACACTGAAGCTTTCTTT
CDR3: CASSPNRGAHTEAFF

V: TRBV27
size: once
J: TRBJ1-4
D: .
DNA: TGTGCCAGCAGTCGCACCCCGACAGGAGTGGGTGAAAAACTGTTTTTT
CDR3: CASSRTPTGVGEKLFF

V: TRBV19
size: .
J: TRBJ2-7
D: TRBD2
DNA: TGTGCCAGTAGTCAACCGGGACTAGTTGAAGGAGAGCAGTACTTC
CDR3: CASSQPGLVEGEQYF

V: TRBV5-4
size: .
J: TRBJ1-1
D: .
DNA: TGTGCCAGCAGCCTTTGGGGGTTGGGCACTGAAGCTTTCTTT
CDR3: CASSLWGLGTEAFF

V: TRBV7-9
size: .
J: TRBJ2-5
D: .
DNA: TGTGCCAGCAGCGTTGGGGTTGGGCAAGAGACCCAGTACTTC
CDR3: CASSVGVGQETQYF

V: TRBV27
size: .
J: TRBJ1-6
D: .
DNA: TGTGCCAGCAGTTCACTACTATCGAATTCACCCCTCCACTTT
CDR3: CASSSLLSNSPLHF

V: TRBV30
size: .
J: TRBJ1-6
D: .
DNA: TGTGCCTGGAATCCGGAGCCAAATTCACCCCTCCACTTT
CDR3: CAWNPEPNSPLHF

V: TRBV2
size: .
J: TRBJ2-1
D: TRBD2
DNA: TGTGCCAGCAGTGAAGCGGGGGGGAGGGCCGTAAGGAATGAGCAGTTCTTC
CDR3: CASSEAGGRAVRNEQFF

V: TRBV24-1
size: .
J: TRBJ2-6
D: TRBD1
DNA: TGTGCCACCCTTACTGACAGGGTGCTGACTGGGGCCAACGTCCTGACTTTC
CDR3: CATLTDRVLTGANVLTF

V: TRBV2
size: once
J: TRBJ1-2
D: TRBD1
DNA: TGTGCCAGCAGCGCGACAGGGGGCCATGGCTACACCTTC
CDR3: CASSATGGHGYTF

V: TRBV28
size: .
J: TRBJ2-5
D: .
DNA: TGTGCCAGCAGCCAGGTCCCCCAAGAGACCCAGTACTTC
CDR3: CASSQVPQETQYF

V: TRBV18
size: .
J: TRBJ1-5
D: TRBD1
DNA: TGTGCCAGCTCACCACGCGGACAGGGAGGCAATCAGCCCCAGCATTTT
CDR3: CASSPRGQGGNQPQHF

V: TRBV27
size: once
J: TRBJ2-1
D: .
DNA: TGTGCCAGCAGTTCGGTTCCTGGGGGTGAGCAGTTCTTC
CDR3: CASSSVPGGEQFF